The clone carrying this T cell receptor beta chain has more than one count but fewer than ten. The target antigen is unknown. Time point described: persistent/refractory GD, antithyroid drugs over 5 years with positive TRAb. The authors made the TCR library using RNA they extracted from PBMCs. With 3 bases removed from V and 0 bases from J, the gap between germline ends came to 11 bases. The CDR3 runs to 16 residues. Germline CDR1 and CDR2: MNHNS and SASEGT. The entry originates in a study of regulatory T cells in long-lasting Graves disease. Study-level findings and limits: Preferential use of TRBV28, TRBJ1-2 and TRBJ2-5 was seen in persistent disease.

Libraries of TCR beta came from iRepertoire HTBI primers plus Arm-PCR of CDR3 regions. TCRdb recomputed calls from the multiplex PCR reads with MiXCR, one row per CDR3 protein. The sample lists about 400,000 distinct CDR3 sequences; around 21% were seen once. The material was peripheral blood mononuclear cells (PBMCs), obtained when the disease was refractory, from a patient treated with antithyroid drugs. This TCR came from a female donor with Graves disease. The chain is built from TRBV6-1 and TRBJ1-4, with D tentatively TRBD1 (5 bases). The DNA of the CDR3 is TGTGCCAGCAGTGACGCCTCGGGGGCAACTAATGAAAAACTGTTTTTT. It specifies CASSDASGATNEKLFF.